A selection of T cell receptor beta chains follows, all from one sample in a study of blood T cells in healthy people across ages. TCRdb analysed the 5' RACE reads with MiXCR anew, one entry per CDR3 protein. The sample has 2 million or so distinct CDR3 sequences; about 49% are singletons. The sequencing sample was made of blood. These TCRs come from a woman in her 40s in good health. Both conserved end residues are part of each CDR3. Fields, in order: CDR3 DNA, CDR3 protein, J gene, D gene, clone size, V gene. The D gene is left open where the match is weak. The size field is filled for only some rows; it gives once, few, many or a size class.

TGTGCCAGCAGTGAAGGACGGGCGACCTCCTACGAGCAGTACTTC | CASSEGRATSYEQYF | TRBJ2-7 | . | few | TRBV6-1
TGTGCCAGCAGTACCAAGACCGCGGGACGGGCCCGGTACGAGCAGTACTTC | CASSTKTAGRARYEQYF | TRBJ2-7 | . | few | TRBV6-1
TGTGCCAGCAGTGGGCAGCCCACTGGGGCCAACGTCCTGACTTTC | CASSGQPTGANVLTF | TRBJ2-6 | . | once | TRBV6-1
TGTGCCACCAGCAGAGATCGCCCCCCGAAGTCCGAGCAGTACTTC | CATSRDRPPKSEQYF | TRBJ2-7 | . | . | TRBV15
TGCAGCGTTGAAGTTTTGGATACGCAGTATTTT | CSVEVLDTQYF | TRBJ2-3 | . | . | TRBV29-1
TGTGCCAGCAGGTGGAGGGCGGAGGGTCCCTACGAGCAGTACTTC | CASRWRAEGPYEQYF | TRBJ2-7 | . | . | TRBV27
TGCGCCAGCAGCCAAGAATCAGGGTTCGGTGAGCAGTACTTC | CASSQESGFGEQYF | TRBJ2-5 | . | . | TRBV4-3
TGTGCCAGCACCGGCGGGGTGCGAGAGACCCAGTACTTC | CASTGGVRETQYF | TRBJ2-5 | . | few | TRBV6-5
TGCGCCAGCAAGGCGGGTACTGGGAATGAGCAGTTCTTC | CASKAGTGNEQFF | TRBJ2-1 | . | few | TRBV5-1
TGTGCCAGCAGCCCCCGGACTAGCAAAGCGGATACGCAGTATTTT | CASSPRTSKADTQYF | TRBJ2-3 | TRBD2 | . | TRBV7-9
TGTGCCAGCAGCACCTTAGACATGAGCTCCTACGAGCAGTACTTC | CASSTLDMSSYEQYF | TRBJ2-7 | . | few | TRBV7-2
TGTGCCAGCAGCTTCCGACTAGCGAGATCCTACAATGAGCAGTTCTTC | CASSFRLARSYNEQFF | TRBJ2-1 | TRBD2 | . | TRBV13
TGCGCCAGCAGCCAAAATCCGGGATCCCAAGAGACCCAGTACTTC | CASSQNPGSQETQYF | TRBJ2-5 | . | few | TRBV4-3
TGTGCCAGCAGTCTGTCAGGGTCCTCTGGCTACACCTTC | CASSLSGSSGYTF | TRBJ1-2 | . | . | TRBV12-3/TRBV12-4
TGTGCCAGCAAGAGGGCGTGGAGGGGGTCCAATGAGACCCAGTACTTC | CASKRAWRGSNETQYF | TRBJ2-5 | . | . | TRBV6-2/TRBV6-3
TGTGCCAGCAGCCACCCCGAGACAGGTGGTAATTCACCCCTCCACTTT | CASSHPETGGNSPLHF | TRBJ1-6 | . | . | TRBV28
TGCAGTGCCGCGCCGATGGACAGACCTTACTCCTACGAGCAGTACTTC | CSAAPMDRPYSYEQYF | TRBJ2-7 | . | . | TRBV20-1
TGCAGCGTTGAGAACGGTGGATATGGCTACACCTTC | CSVENGGYGYTF | TRBJ1-2 | . | few | TRBV29-1
TGTGCCAGCAACCCGACCATCGGGACTAGCCCGTTCTTC | CASNPTIGTSPFF | TRBJ2-1 | TRBD2 | . | TRBV7-2
TGTGCCAGCAGTGAAGGTCAGCGGGGGCCCTACAATGAGCAGTTCTTC | CASSEGQRGPYNEQFF | TRBJ2-1 | TRBD2 | . | TRBV2
TGTGCCAGCAGACCAAGCGGGGGTTGGTACAATGAGCAGTTCTTC | CASRPSGGWYNEQFF | TRBJ2-1 | TRBD2 | . | TRBV6-2/TRBV6-3
TGCGCCAGCAGCCAAGATCTGCGGAGGGCTGGGGCCAACGTCCAGACTTTC | CASSQDLRRAGANVQTF | TRBJ2-6 | . | . | TRBV4-3
TGTGCCAGCAGTGTCCCGGGACTAGCAAGAGATACGCAGTATTTT | CASSVPGLARDTQYF | TRBJ2-3 | TRBD2 | once | TRBV6-2/TRBV6-3
TGTGCCAGCAGCCAACCGGGAGATCCCCCAGATACGCAGTATTTT | CASSQPGDPPDTQYF | TRBJ2-3 | . | few | TRBV4-2
TGCGCCAGCAGCCAAGAACCGCGGGGGGGCCCATACACCGGGGAGCTGTTTTTT | CASSQEPRGGPYTGELFF | TRBJ2-2 | TRBD2 | . | TRBV4-1
TGTGCCAGCAGCTCACAGGGACCGGCGATCGGGGAGACCCAGTACTTC | CASSSQGPAIGETQYF | TRBJ2-5 | . | once | TRBV5-4
TGTGCCAGCAGTTTAGGAAACGGACTAGGGCCTTACAATGAGCAGTTCTTC | CASSLGNGLGPYNEQFF | TRBJ2-1 | TRBD2 | . | TRBV12-3/TRBV12-4
TGCAGTGCCCTGGACAGGGCGAACCAAGAGACCCAGTACTTC | CSALDRANQETQYF | TRBJ2-5 | TRBD1 | . | TRBV20-1
TGTGCCAACAGTTGGGGGTATGCGCAGTATTTT | CANSWGYAQYF | TRBJ2-3 | . | . | TRBV27
TGTGCCAGCAGGTCCTCACAGGCCCCTAACTATGGCTACACCTTC | CASRSSQAPNYGYTF | TRBJ1-2 | . | . | TRBV27
TGCGCCAGCAGCCCCGGTGGCAGGGGGGGAACTAATGAAAAACTGTTTTTT | CASSPGGRGGTNEKLFF | TRBJ1-4 | TRBD1 | . | TRBV5-1
TGTGCCAGCAGCACTGGACAGGGCGGACGCAGCCCTGAAGCTTTCTTT | CASSTGQGGRSPEAFF | TRBJ1-1 | TRBD1 | . | TRBV7-9
TGTGCCAGCAGCCAAGTCTGGGACAGGGAGGTCGACACTGAAGCTTTCTTT | CASSQVWDREVDTEAFF | TRBJ1-1 | TRBD1 | few | TRBV3-1
TGTGCCAGCAGACTCCTAGCAGGGACAATTAATTCACCCCTCCACTTT | CASRLLAGTINSPLHF | TRBJ1-6 | . | . | TRBV27
TGTGCCAGCAGCGTAGTCCCCGGGACAGGGAGTTACAATGAGCAGTTCTTC | CASSVVPGTGSYNEQFF | TRBJ2-1 | TRBD1 | . | TRBV9
TGTGCCAGCAGCTTTCCGGAGCAATATGGCTACACCTTC | CASSFPEQYGYTF | TRBJ1-2 | . | few | TRBV7-9
TGTGCCAGCAGTATTACAGTTTCCTATGGCTACACCTTC | CASSITVSYGYTF | TRBJ1-2 | . | . | TRBV7-9
TGCAGTGCTACCCAGATCGTACGGGGACAGGACGCAGATACGCAGTATTTT | CSATQIVRGQDADTQYF | TRBJ2-3 | TRBD1 | once | TRBV20-1
TGCAGTGCTCCATGGACTAGCGGGGTCTCCTACAATGAGCAGTTCTTC | CSAPWTSGVSYNEQFF | TRBJ2-1 | TRBD2 | few | TRBV20-1
TGTGCCAGCAGCAAAGTAGCGGCGGCAGAAGCAGAGACCCAGTACTTC | CASSKVAAAEAETQYF | TRBJ2-5 | . | . | TRBV21-1
TGTGCCAGCAGCGTTACTAGCGGGGGTTTGGGTACGCAGTATTTT | CASSVTSGGLGTQYF | TRBJ2-3 | TRBD2 | . | TRBV28
TGTGCCAGCAGCTTTTGGGGGGCCGGCACAGATACGCAGTATTTT | CASSFWGAGTDTQYF | TRBJ2-3 | . | . | TRBV7-2
TGCAGTGCTCGGACAGGGACCGTGGACAATCAGCCCCAGCATTTT | CSARTGTVDNQPQHF | TRBJ1-5 | TRBD1 | . | TRBV20-1
TGTGCCAGCAGCCAAGATCCTAGCGGGGGCGAGCAGTTCTTC | CASSQDPSGGEQFF | TRBJ2-1 | TRBD2 | few | TRBV3-1
TGCAGTGCTAGAGACCCTAGCGGGGGGCCCAGCACCGGGGAGCTGTTTTTT | CSARDPSGGPSTGELFF | TRBJ2-2 | TRBD2 | few | TRBV20-1
TGCGCCAGCAGCGGACTTAGCGGGGGGTCGAATGAGCAGTTCTTC | CASSGLSGGSNEQFF | TRBJ2-1 | TRBD2 | few | TRBV5-1
TGTGCCAGCAGTTTTTACCCAGGGGGAGTAAGTTACGAGCAGTACTTC | CASSFYPGGVSYEQYF | TRBJ2-7 | TRBD1 | . | TRBV28
TGCAGTGCGGATGGACTAGCGGGGGGGTTTAATGAGCAGTTCTTC | CSADGLAGGFNEQFF | TRBJ2-1 | TRBD2 | . | TRBV20-1
TGTGCCAGCAGTCCCCTGACAGGGTTTGAGCAGTTCTTC | CASSPLTGFEQFF | TRBJ2-1 | TRBD1 | few | TRBV6-5
TGCGCCAGCAGCCCAACTAGCGGGGTAGCCAAAAACATTCAGTACTTC | CASSPTSGVAKNIQYF | TRBJ2-4 | TRBD2 | . | TRBV5-1